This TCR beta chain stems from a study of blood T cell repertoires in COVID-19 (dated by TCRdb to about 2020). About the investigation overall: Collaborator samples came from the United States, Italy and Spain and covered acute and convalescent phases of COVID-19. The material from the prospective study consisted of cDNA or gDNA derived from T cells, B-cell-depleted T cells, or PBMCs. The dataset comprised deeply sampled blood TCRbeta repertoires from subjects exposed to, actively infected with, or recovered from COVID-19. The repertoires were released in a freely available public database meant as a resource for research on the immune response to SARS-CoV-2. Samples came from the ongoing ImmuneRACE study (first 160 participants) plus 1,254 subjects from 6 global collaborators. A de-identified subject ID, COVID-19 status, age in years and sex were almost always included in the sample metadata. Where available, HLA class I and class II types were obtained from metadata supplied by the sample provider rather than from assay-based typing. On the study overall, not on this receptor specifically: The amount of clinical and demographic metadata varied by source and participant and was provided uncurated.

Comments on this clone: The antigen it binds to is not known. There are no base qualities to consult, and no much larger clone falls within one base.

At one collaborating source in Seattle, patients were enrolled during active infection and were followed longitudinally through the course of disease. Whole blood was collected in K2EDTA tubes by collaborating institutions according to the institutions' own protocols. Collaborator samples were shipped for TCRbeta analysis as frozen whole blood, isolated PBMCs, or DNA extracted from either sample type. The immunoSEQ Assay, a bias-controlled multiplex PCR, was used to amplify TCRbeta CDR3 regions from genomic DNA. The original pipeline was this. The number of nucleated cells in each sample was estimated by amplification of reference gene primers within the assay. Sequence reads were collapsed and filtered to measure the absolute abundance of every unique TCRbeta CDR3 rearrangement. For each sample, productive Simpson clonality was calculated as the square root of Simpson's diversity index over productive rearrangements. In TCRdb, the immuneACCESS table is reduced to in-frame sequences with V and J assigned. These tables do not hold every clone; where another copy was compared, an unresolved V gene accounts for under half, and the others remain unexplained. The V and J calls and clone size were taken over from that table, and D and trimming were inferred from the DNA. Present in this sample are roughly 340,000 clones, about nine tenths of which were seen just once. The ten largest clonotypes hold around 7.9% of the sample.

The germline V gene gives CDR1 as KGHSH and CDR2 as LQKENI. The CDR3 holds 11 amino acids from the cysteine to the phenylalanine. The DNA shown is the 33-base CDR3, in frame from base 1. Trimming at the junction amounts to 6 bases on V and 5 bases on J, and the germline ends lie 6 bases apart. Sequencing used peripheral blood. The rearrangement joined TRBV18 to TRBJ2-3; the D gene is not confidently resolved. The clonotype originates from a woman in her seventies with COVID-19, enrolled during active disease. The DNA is TGTGCCAGCTCTCCGGGAGATACGCAGTATTTT. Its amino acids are CASSPGDTQYF.